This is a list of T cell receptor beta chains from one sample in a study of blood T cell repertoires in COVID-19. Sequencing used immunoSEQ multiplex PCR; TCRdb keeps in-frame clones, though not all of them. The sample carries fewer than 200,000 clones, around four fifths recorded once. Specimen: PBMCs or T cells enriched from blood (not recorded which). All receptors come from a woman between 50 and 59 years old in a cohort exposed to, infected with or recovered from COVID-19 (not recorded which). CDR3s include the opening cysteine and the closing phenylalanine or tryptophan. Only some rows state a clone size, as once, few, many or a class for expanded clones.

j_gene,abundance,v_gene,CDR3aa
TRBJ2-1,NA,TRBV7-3,CASSLGLAGGMYEQFF
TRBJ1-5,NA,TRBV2,CASSTGGVKPQHF
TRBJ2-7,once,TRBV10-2,CASMEYRGLPIYEQYF
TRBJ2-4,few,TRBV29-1,CSVPRGDYGDIQYF
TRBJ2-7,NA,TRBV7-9,CASSLAAGGTYEQYF
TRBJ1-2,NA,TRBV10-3,CAISSQGTGVVYGYTF
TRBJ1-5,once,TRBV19,CASSIREFPVSNQPQHF
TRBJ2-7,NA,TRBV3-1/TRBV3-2,CASSLEKGTYEQYF
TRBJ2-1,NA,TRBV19,CASRITGGRNEQFF
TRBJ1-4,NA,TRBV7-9,CASSHGQGREKLFF